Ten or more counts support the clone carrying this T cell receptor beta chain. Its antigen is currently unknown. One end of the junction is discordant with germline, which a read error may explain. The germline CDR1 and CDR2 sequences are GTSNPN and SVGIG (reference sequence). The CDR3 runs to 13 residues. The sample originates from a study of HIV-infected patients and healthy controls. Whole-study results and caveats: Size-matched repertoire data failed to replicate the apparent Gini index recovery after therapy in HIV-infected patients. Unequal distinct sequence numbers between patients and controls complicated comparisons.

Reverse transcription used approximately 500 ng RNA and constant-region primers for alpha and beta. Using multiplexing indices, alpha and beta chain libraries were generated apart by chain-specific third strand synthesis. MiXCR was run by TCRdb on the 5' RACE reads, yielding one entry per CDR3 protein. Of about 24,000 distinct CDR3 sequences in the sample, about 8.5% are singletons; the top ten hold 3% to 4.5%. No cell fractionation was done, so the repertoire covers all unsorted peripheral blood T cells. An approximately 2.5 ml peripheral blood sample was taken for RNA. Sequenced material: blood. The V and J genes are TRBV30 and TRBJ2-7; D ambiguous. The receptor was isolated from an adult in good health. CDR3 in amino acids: CAWSSRVNLLVKF. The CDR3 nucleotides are TGTGCCTGGAGTAGTCGGGTCAACCTGTTGGTTAAATTC.